Presented here are 9 T cell receptor beta chains from one specimen sequenced in a study of T-cell memory formation after mild COVID-19. TCRdb re-analysed the 5' RACE reads in MiXCR, keeping a single row per CDR3 protein. The sample includes around 420,000 distinct CDR3 sequences, approximately 24% seen only once; the top ten take 8.5% to 9%. The specimen was PBMCs or a T cell subset sorted from them (not recorded which). Receptors originate from an adult woman who had mild COVID-19 (a few samples of this study predate the infection). Cell type and time point are not known.

The chain couples TRBV3-1 to TRBJ2-3, with D uncertain. The CDR3 is made up of 11 amino acids. V dropped 0 bases and J dropped 11 bases, with 6 bases sitting between them. From germline, CDR1 is LGHDT and CDR2 YNNKEL (reference sequence). CDR3: CASSQESLQYF. DNA of the CDR3: TGTGCCAGCAGCCAAGAATCACTGCAGTATTTT.

This clonotype has a handful of counts. The V call is TRBV7-2, the J call TRBJ2-7; D gene unclear. CDR1 SGHTA and CDR2 FQGNSA come from the germline V gene. The CDR3 is 14 residues long. V was clipped by 1 base and J by 0 bases, with 7 bases between them. In DNA form, the CDR3 reads TGTGCCAGCAGCTTAGAACCCGTCTCCTACGAGCAGTACTTC. This translates into CASSLEPVSYEQYF.

This chain joins TRBV5-1 and TRBJ2-7, with D possibly called TRBD1 or TRBD2 (5 bases each). The CDR3 covers 15 residues. The germline V gene has CDR1 SGHRS and CDR2 YFSETQ. V lost 0 bases and J 0 bases, leaving 10 bases between the germline ends. CDR3 loop: CASSLVLRGSYEQYF. CDR3 DNA: TGCGCCAGCAGCTTGGTGTTGAGGGGCTCCTACGAGCAGTACTTC.

This clonotype showed up just a few times. V and J are TRBV3-1 and TRBJ2-1; 8 nucleotides agree with TRBD2. CDR1 is LGHDT and CDR2 is YNNKEL in the germline V gene (reference sequence). CDR3 size: 12 residues. The V gene end was trimmed by 5 bases and the J gene end by 15 bases; junction bases not matched to a gene: 9. The CDR3 DNA follows: TGTGCCAGCAGCTCGCAGCGGGGGTTAGGGTTCTTC. It encodes CASSSQRGLGFF.

This clonotype was seen ten or more times. The gene calls are TRBV12-3 or TRBV12-4 and TRBJ2-1, with 9 nucleotides matching TRBD2. Germline trimming cut 7 bases from V and 6 bases from J; bases unmatched to any gene: 13. This CDR3 is 16 amino acids long. CDR3 DNA: TGTGCCAGCACCCCTATGGCGGGAGGGCTCCGCAATGAGCAGTTCTTC. Amino acids: CASTPMAGGLRNEQFF.

This clonotype was counted only a few times. V and J are TRBV7-9 and TRBJ2-4; 7 bases are shared with TRBD1. The trim removed 4 bases at V and 0 bases at J, leaving 15 bases unmatched. This CDR3 has 19 amino acids. Germline assignment: CDR1 SEHNR and CDR2 FQNEAQ (reference sequence). The CDR3 DNA is TGTGCCAGCAGCTCGACCGACTGGACAGGTCTCCTAGCCAAAAACATTCAGTACTTC. Amino acids: CASSSTDWTGLLAKNIQYF.

This clonotype has a handful of counts. The V gene is TRBV15, the J gene TRBJ1-2, with TRBD1 identical over 8 bases. The CDR3 is made up of 14 amino acids. Germline lookup yields CDR1 LNHNV and CDR2 YYDKDF (reference sequence). Germline trimming cut 5 bases from V and 4 bases from J; bases unmatched to any gene: 6. The DNA for the CDR3 is TGTGCCACCAGCGAAAGGACAGGGTTCTATGGCTACACCTTC. It yields the protein CATSERTGFYGYTF.

This clonotype was counted only a few times. The chain combines TRBV5-6 with TRBJ1-2; 11 bases map to TRBD1. The CDR3 length is 15 residues. V shed 1 base, J shed 4 bases, and the junction held 3 bases outside the gene matches. Germline V CDR1 and CDR2: SGHDT, YYEEEE. CDR3 sequence reads: CASSLTGTGGYGYTF. CDR3 bases: TGTGCCAGCAGCTTGACCGGGACAGGGGGCTATGGCTACACCTTC. The full variable domain, completed using reference TRBV5-6 and TRBJ1-2, is DAGVTQSPTHLIKTRGQQVTLRCSPKSGHDTVSWYQQALGQGPQFIFQYYEEEERQRGNFPDRFSGHQFPNYSSELNVNALLLGDSALYLCASSLTGTGGYGYTFGSGTRLTVV.

V is TRBV7-9 and J is TRBJ1-2, with no clear D. V dropped 0 bases and J dropped 7 bases, with 15 bases sitting between them. CDR1 and CDR2 from the germline V gene are SEHNR and FQNEAQ (reference sequence). The CDR3 loop spans 15 amino acids. In DNA, the CDR3 is TGTGCCAGCAGCTTAGCATCGAGTCCAGGCGGTGGCTACACCTTC. Protein product: CASSLASSPGGGYTF. Complete variable domain (other parts from reference TRBV7-9 and TRBJ1-2): DTGVSQNPRHKITKRGQNVTFRCDPISEHNRLYWYRQTLGQGPEFLTYFQNEAQLEKSRLLSDRFSAERPKGSFSTLEIQRTEQGDSAMYLCASSLASSPGGGYTFGSGTRLTVV.